The entry that follows covers one T cell receptor (beta chain) sequence. Its specificity is unknown. A multiplex PCR was run with 60 Vbeta primers and 13 Jbeta primers. The data were produced by immunoSEQ multiplex PCR, yet TCRdb's version contains in-frame clones alone and is incomplete. The repertoire has approximately 77,000 clones, just over 70% of them found once; the top ten carry approximately 4.4%. This record belongs to a study of cytomegalovirus exposure and HLA in healthy donors. Study-wide context: About 200 million T cells yielded roughly 100 million unique TCR beta sequences, as an earlier analysis found. Study-wide results and limits: In most subjects, TCR beta sequences reportedly gave accurate predictions of HLA-A and HLA-B alleles. The study recorded 164 TCR beta chains that were cytomegalovirus-associated. Differences between HLA loci emerged in a later analysis of TCR association rates, with DRB1 most and HLA-C fewest.

V lost 0 bases and J lost 4, with 11 bases in between. The CDR3 totals 15 residues. Germline V gene data show CDR1 as SGDLS and CDR2 as YYNGEE. This chain connects TRBV9 to TRBJ2-1, with D perhaps TRBD1 (6 bases). The sample consisted of PBMCs. The receptor was derived from a man in his fifties or sixties in good health and CMV-seropositive. The CDR3 spells CASSVETGVYNEQFF. The CDR3 coding sequence is TGTGCCAGCAGCGTAGAGACAGGAGTTTACAATGAGCAGTTCTTC.